The 22 T cell receptor beta chains below all came from one sample that was sequenced in a study of T cells in women clearing cervical HPV infection. The data were produced by immunoSEQ multiplex PCR, yet TCRdb's version contains in-frame clones alone and is incomplete. This listing includes tens of thousands of clones. The source material was blood buffy coat. These receptors all come from a woman between 18 and 70 years old with a cervical HPV16 infection that either progressed to CIN3+ or cleared (not recorded which).

With respect to this clone: Sequencing ends 3 residues short of the CDR3 end; the germline J gene provides the rest. The chain combines TRBV6-1 with TRBJ2-7; the D gene is possibly TRBD1 (6 bases). This CDR3 spans 14 amino acids. The V end lost 4 bases, the J end lost 5 bases, and 15 bases lay between the germline ends. The germline V gene has CDR1 MNHNS and CDR2 SASEGT. Partial CDR3 DNA: TGTGCCAGCAGTGTCCGGACAGTCGAGGACGAG. Its protein is CASSVRTVEDE. The CDR3, in full, reads CASSVRTVEDEQYF.

A word on this clone: The missing CDR3 end, 3 residues past where the read stops, is filled in from the germline J gene. The chain recombines TRBV18 with TRBJ2-5, with D uncertain. Per germline, CDR1 KGHSH and CDR2 LQKENI. This CDR3 is built from 16 residues. Trimming left V 0 bases short and J 1 base short, with 12 bases between. The CDR3 protein is CASSPPSSTFQETQYF. Partial CDR3 DNA: TGTGCCAGCTCACCACCTAGCAGTACCTTCCAAGAGACC. The full variable domain, with the rest looked up from reference TRBV18 and TRBJ2-5, is NAGVMQNPRHLVRRRGQEARLRCSPMKGHSHVYWYRQLPEEGLKFMVYLQKENIIDESGMPKERFSAEFPKEGPSILRIQQVVRGDSAAYFCASSPPSSTFQETQYFGPGTRLLVL.

About this clone: The CDR3 is cut off 3 residues early in the read; its end comes from the germline J gene. V is TRBV5-1 and J is TRBJ2-1, with TRBD2 matching over 8 bases. V gave up 4 bases and J gave up 4 bases; unmatched junction bases: 7. CDR1 and CDR2 (germline): SGHRS, YFSETQ. The CDR3 totals 15 residues. The CDR3 bases that were read are TGCGCCAGCAGCCCGGACGGGGGGGAATACAATGAG. It specifies CASSPDGGEYNE. The entire CDR3 protein is CASSPDGGEYNEQFF.

Points on this clone: The CDR3 end lies 3 residues beyond the end of the read and is filled in from the germline J gene. The gene calls are TRBV18 and TRBJ2-5; D is undetermined. Trimming stripped 0 bases from V and 4 bases from J, with 9 bases between. CDR3 length: 14 amino acids. Germline V gene lookup returns CDR1 KGHSH and CDR2 LQKENI. Incomplete CDR3 DNA: TGTGCCAGCTCACCACCAACCACCAGAGAGACC. Its protein product is CASSPPTTRET. The whole CDR3 protein is CASSPPTTRETQYF.

Worth noting for this clone: The CDR3 extends 3 residues past the end of the read, so its final part is completed from the germline J gene. This chain links TRBV30 with TRBJ2-3; 7 positions match TRBD1. The CDR3 covers 15 residues. The germline V gene encodes CDR1 GTSNPN and CDR2 SVGIG (reference sequence). The CDR3 DNA, read in part, is TGTGCCTGGAGTACTGGGACAGATAGCAATCAGCCG. It translates to CAWSTGTDSNQP. In full, the CDR3 reads CAWSTGTDSNQPQYF. The full variable domain, in which reference TRBV30 and TRBJ2-3 provide the parts outside the CDR3, is SQTIHQWPATLVQPVGSPLSLECTVEGTSNPNLYWYRQAAGRGLQLLFYSVGIGQISSEVPQNLSASRPQDRQFILSSKKLLLSDSGFYLCAWSTGTDSNQPQYFGPGTRLTVL.

Concerning this clone itself: The read falls 3 residues short of the CDR3 end, and the missing part is taken from the germline J gene. The chain couples TRBV20-1 to TRBJ2-3; 12 positions agree with TRBD2. The V gene's germline CDR1 is DFQATT and CDR2 SNEGSKA (reference sequence). The V segment lost 3 bases and the J segment 4 bases; nucleotides outside the gene matches: 11. The CDR3 length is 17 residues. The CDR3 DNA, read in part, is TGCAGTGCTAGTGAGACTAGCGGGAGTCAGGTAGCAGATACG. As protein: CSASETSGSQVADT. The full CDR3 sequence reads CSASETSGSQVADTQYF.

By frequency, this clone registers medium-sized (0.01 to 0.1%). The read ends 3 residues before the CDR3 terminus; that terminus is restored from the germline J gene. The chain links TRBV7-3 to TRBJ2-1, with TRBD2 identical over 7 bases. CDR1 and CDR2 from the germline V gene are SGHTA and FQGTGA. The CDR3 loop spans 15 amino acids. V shed 4 bases, J shed 2 bases, and the junction held 5 bases outside the gene matches. CDR3 bases read: TGTGCCAGCAGCTCGCGGGGGAGCACCTACAATGAG. It yields the protein CASSSRGSTYNE. The complete CDR3 sequence is CASSSRGSTYNEQFF.

A word on this clone: Read data end 3 residues before the CDR3 end; the end is taken from the germline J gene. The chain combines TRBV20-1 with TRBJ1-5; no clear D. Per germline, CDR1 DFQATT and CDR2 SNEGSKA (reference sequence). V dropped 4 bases and J dropped 7 bases, with 14 bases sitting between them. The CDR3 spans 13 residues. Partial CDR3 DNA: TGCAGTGCTACGTTACGGTCGGGGCAGCCC. This codes for CSATLRSGQP. The full CDR3 reads CSATLRSGQPQHF.

On this clone: The DNA ends 3 residues before the CDR3 does, and the rest of the CDR3 is filled in from the germline J gene. The V call is TRBV7-2, the J call TRBJ1-2; no definite D call. Germline loops: CDR1 SGHTA, CDR2 FQGNSA. The V gene lost 3 bases and the J gene lost 2 bases, with 7 bases spanning the gap. The CDR3 length is 13 residues. The CDR3 protein is CASSLSRNYGYTF. The part of the CDR3 DNA that was read is TGTGCCAGCAGCTTGAGTCGGAACTATGGC.

On this clone itself: Read data end 3 residues before the CDR3 end; the end is taken from the germline J gene. This sequence joins TRBV7-2 and TRBJ1-2; 7 bases match TRBD1. V lost 1 base, J lost 6 bases, and 8 bases stayed unmatched. This CDR3 contains 15 residues. In germline, CDR1 is SGHTA, CDR2 FQGNSA. The CDR3: CASSLVDREAHGYTF. The covered CDR3 bases are TGTGCCAGCAGCTTAGTCGACAGGGAGGCGCATGGC.

Remarks on this clone: Read coverage stops 3 residues before the CDR3 terminus; the germline J gene supplies the remainder. This chain links TRBV6-2 or TRBV6-3 with TRBJ1-4, with TRBD1 matching over 7 bases. Germline V gives CDR1 MNHEY, CDR2 SVGEGT. The CDR3 sequence is 15 residues long. CDR3 DNA, as far as it was read: TGTGCCAGCAGTGGGACAGTATCTGGGGCCAACGTA. It encodes CASSGTVSGANV. In full, the CDR3 is CASSGTVSGANVLFF.

A word on this clone: The read ends 3 residues early relative to the CDR3; the germline J gene fills the gap. The rearrangement links TRBV29-1 to TRBJ2-3; 8 bases are shared with TRBD1. The germline V gene has CDR1 SQVTM and CDR2 ANQGSEA. Unmatched junction bases numbered 8, after V lost 6 bases and J lost 6 bases. CDR3 length: 13 amino acids. CDR3 loop: CSVVTDREDTQYF. CDR3 DNA, as far as it was read: TGCAGCGTCGTAACGGACAGGGAGGATACG.

For this clone: The sequence runs out 3 residues before the end of the CDR3; the remainder is reconstructed from the germline J gene. This chain connects TRBV18 to TRBJ2-4, with TRBD1 matching over 7 bases. The CDR3 runs 14 residues. Germline V CDR1 and CDR2: KGHSH, LQKENI. The part of the CDR3 DNA that was read is TGTGCCAGCTCACTAGGGACAGCTAACTATGGT. It yields the protein CASSLGTANYG. The full CDR3 protein reads CASSLGTANYGQYF.

Note on this clone: The CDR3 end falls 3 residues outside the read, so it is completed with the germline J gene. The chain employs TRBV2 and TRBJ1-1; possible D gene TRBD1, 5 bases. V lost 6 bases and J 0 bases, leaving 11 bases between the germline ends. This CDR3 comprises 14 residues. CDR1 is SNHLY and CDR2 is FYNNEI in the germline V gene. Partial CDR3 DNA: TGTGCCAGCAGAGAACAGGAGATGAACACTGAA. It specifies CASREQEMNTE. In full, the CDR3 is CASREQEMNTEAFF. The full variable domain, rest sourced from reference TRBV2 and TRBJ1-1, is EPEVTQTPSHQVTQMGQEVILRCVPISNHLYFYWYRQILGQKVEFLVSFYNNEISEKSEIFDDQFSVERPDGSNFTLKIRSTKLEDSAMYFCASREQEMNTEAFFGQGTRLTVV.

A word on this clone: The DNA ends 3 residues before the CDR3 does, and the rest of the CDR3 is filled in from the germline J gene. The chain carries TRBV6-1 and TRBJ2-3, with D perhaps TRBD2 (7 bases). Germline V CDR1 and CDR2: MNHNS, SASEGT. The CDR3 has 13 residues. Incomplete CDR3 DNA: TGTGCCAGCAGTGGGGAGGGGGTCCAGACG. Translating it yields CASSGEGVQT. In full, the CDR3 is CASSGEGVQTQYF.

Comment on this clone: The missing CDR3 end, 3 residues past where the read stops, is filled in from the germline J gene. The rearrangement uses TRBV5-1 and TRBJ2-3, with TRBD2 matching 7 bases. The CDR3 runs to 17 residues. Per germline, CDR1 SGHRS and CDR2 YFSETQ. Trimming took 1 base from V and 0 from J; bases not matched to a gene: 8. The CDR3 loop is CASSLFWGGLSTDTQYF. CDR3 DNA, as far as it was read: TGCGCCAGCAGCTTGTTTTGGGGGGGACTAAGCACAGATACG.

Comment on this clone: The sequence runs out 3 residues before the end of the CDR3; the remainder is reconstructed from the germline J gene. The V call is TRBV5-4, the J call TRBJ1-3; D is unresolved. The CDR3 contains 14 residues. The V end was cut by 4 bases, the J end by 0 bases, with 8 bases between. The germline V gene has CDR1 SGHNT and CDR2 YYREEE (reference sequence). The covered CDR3 bases are TGTGCCAGCAGCCTCGGGTCCTCTGGAAACACC. This encodes CASSLGSSGNT. In full, the CDR3 reads CASSLGSSGNTIYF.

Concerning this clone itself: From the germline J gene comes the end of the CDR3, since the read stops 3 residues before it. The rearrangement uses TRBV7-9 and TRBJ2-2; D might be TRBD1 (6 bases). There are 14 residues in the CDR3. Germline loops: CDR1 SEHNR, CDR2 FQNEAQ (reference sequence). CDR3 residues: CASSQGGRFEKLFF. CDR3 bases read: TGTGCCAGCAGCCAAGGGGGTCGGTTTGAAAAG.

To note about this clone: The read ends 3 residues shy of where the CDR3 ends; the end is completed using the germline J gene. The chain carries TRBV9 and TRBJ2-2; tentatively, D is TRBD2 (7 bases). This CDR3 spans 16 amino acids. In germline, CDR1 is SGDLS, CDR2 YYNGEE. The V end was cut by 5 bases, the J end by 5 bases, with 19 bases between. CDR3 loop: CASSGGGGVRTGELFF. The DNA read from the CDR3 is TGTGCCAGCAGTGGGGGGGGCGGGGTGAGGACCGGGGAG.

As regards this clone: The CDR3 is cut off 3 residues early in the read; its end comes from the germline J gene. The chain has TRBV6-8 and TRBJ2-1; TRBD1 matches at 7 bases. Germline V lookup: CDR1 MNHGY, CDR2 SAAAGT. This CDR3 has 20 residues. V shed 5 bases and J 5 bases; nucleotides not matched to a gene: 24. The CDR3 bases that were read are TGTGCCAGCAGTCCCGACAGGGAACATGGAGTAGGGCCGCGGCACAATGAG. It translates to CASSPDREHGVGPRHNE. The CDR3 reads in full as CASSPDREHGVGPRHNEQFF.

As to this clone: The read falls 3 residues short of the CDR3 end, and the missing part is taken from the germline J gene. The chain employs TRBV28 and TRBJ1-1; TRBD1 is a possible D gene (5 bases). Germline V CDR1 and CDR2: MDHEN, SYDVKM. The CDR3 totals 16 residues. V was trimmed by 2 bases and J by 1 base, leaving 14 bases between them. CDR3 loop: CASSLRERGENTEAFF. The CDR3 DNA, read in part, is TGTGCCAGCAGTTTAAGGGAGCGAGGGGAGAACACTGAA.

On this clone: Read coverage stops 3 residues before the CDR3 terminus; the germline J gene supplies the remainder. This sequence joins TRBV10-1 and TRBJ2-4; tentatively, D is TRBD2 (5 bases). V shed 11 bases and J shed 4 bases, with 15 bases lying between them. CDR3 length: 13 amino acids. CDR1 WNHNN and CDR2 SYGVQD come from the germline V gene (reference sequence). The chain's CDR3 is CAGLDRVKNIQYF. CDR3 DNA (partial): TGCGCCGGACTTGACCGGGTTAAAAACATT.